One sample yielded the 32 T cell receptor beta chains listed below, sequenced in a study of blood T cell repertoires in COVID-19 (dated by TCRdb to the early 2020s). Preparation of the library involved the immunoSEQ multiplex PCR assay. TCRdb provides this immuneACCESS table in a form limited to in-frame rearrangements. Some clones are lacking; in checked studies, under half of them reflect an unresolved V gene, and why the rest are absent is not known. Counted in this sample were more than 150,000 clones; approximately 78% of them appeared once. Roughly 17% of the sample is held by the ten biggest clonotypes. The specimen sequenced was PBMCs or T cells enriched from blood (not recorded which). The receptor source for this set is a woman between 45 and 65 years old who had recovered from COVID-19.

The CDR3 loop reads CASSSSADTQYF. For the CDR3, the DNA is TGTGCCAGCAGTTCGAGCGCAGATACGCAGTATTTT. J is TRBJ2-3 and V is TRBV27, with no clear D. The CDR3 is 12 amino acids. CDR1 is MNHEY, CDR2 SMNVEV, per germline (reference sequence). V lost 4 bases to trimming and J lost 4 bases, with 6 bases between them.

In this sample, this clone turned up a few times. J is TRBJ1-5 and V is TRBV6-5; D is undetermined. The CDR3 runs 14 residues. Germline CDR1 and CDR2: MNHEY and SVGAGI. Trimming took off 3 bases at V and 6 bases at J, with 12 bases between the two ends. CDR3 sequence: CASSYGVNSQPQHF. The CDR3 DNA reads TGTGCCAGCAGTTATGGCGTCAACAGTCAGCCCCAGCATTTT.

The CDR3 nucleotides read TGTGCCAGCAGCTTCGGAGCTAGCGGAGGCTACAATGAGCAGTTCTTC. It translates to CASSFGASGGYNEQFF. The chain carries TRBV7-9 and TRBJ2-1, with 7 positions matching TRBD2. The trim removed 3 bases at V and 3 bases at J, leaving 8 bases unmatched. Per germline, CDR1 SEHNR and CDR2 FQNEAQ (reference sequence). The CDR3 extends over 16 amino acids.

With respect to this clone: Other nucleotide sequences from this sample produce the same CDR3. Here the CDR3 reads CASSSRGETQYF. The CDR3 DNA sequence: TGTGCCAGCAGCAGCAGGGGGGAGACCCAGTACTTC. V gene TRBV7-6 combines with J gene TRBJ2-5, with 7 bases that match TRBD1. The CDR3 sequence is 12 residues long. Per the germline V gene, CDR1 is SGHVS and CDR2 is FNYEAQ. The trim removed 5 bases at V and 5 bases at J, leaving 2 bases unmatched.

This chain uses TRBV5-1 with TRBJ1-4; no definite D call. V lost 0 bases to trimming and J lost 10 bases, with 13 bases between them. Germline V CDR1 and CDR2: SGHRS, YFSETQ. The CDR3 covers 14 residues. DNA of the CDR3: TGCGCCAGCAGCTTGGGTGGGGAGAACGTAAAACTGTTTTTT. This translates into CASSLGGENVKLFF.

The chain is built from TRBV6-5 and TRBJ1-5, with D possibly matching TRBD1 (6 bases). The germline V gene encodes CDR1 MNHEY and CDR2 SVGAGI. V lost 6 bases to trimming and J lost 12 bases, with 15 bases between them. The CDR3 contains 12 residues. The DNA for the CDR3 is TGTGCCAGCAGCGCCGGGACACTATTCCAGCATTTT. Translated, it gives CASSAGTLFQHF.

The chain links TRBV11-3 to TRBJ2-7; perhaps TRBD2 as D (5 bases). V shed 4 bases and J shed 7 bases, with 17 bases lying between them. The germline gives CDR1 SGHNT, CDR2 YENEEA. This CDR3 has 14 residues. In nucleotides, the CDR3 is TGTGCCAGCAGCTCGTCGGTCACCTCGGGAGAGCAGTACTTC. Its protein product is CASSSSVTSGEQYF.

J is TRBJ2-3 and V is TRBV10-3, with TRBD1 as a possible D gene (5 bases). Germline V CDR1 and CDR2: ENHRY, SYGVKD. This CDR3 is 12 amino acids long. V gave up 10 bases and J gave up 6 bases, with 14 bases separating them. The CDR3 DNA is TGTGCCACCCTCACAGGTGGCGATACGCAGTATTTT. Encoded protein: CATLTGGDTQYF.

In DNA form, the CDR3 reads TGCGCCAGCAGCTTGGTAGGGGGCGTCACTGAAGCTTTCTTT. Amino acids: CASSLVGGVTEAFF. The rearrangement uses TRBV5-1 and TRBJ1-1, with 7 bases matching TRBD1. V dropped 0 bases and J dropped 4; count of bases not matched to a gene: 3. CDR3 length: 14 residues. Germline CDR1 and CDR2: SGHRS and YFSETQ.

The V gene is TRBV6-5, the J gene TRBJ2-5, with 7 bases that match TRBD2. V lost 2 bases, J lost 4 bases, and 10 bases stayed unmatched. The CDR3 runs 16 residues. CDR1 MNHEY and CDR2 SVGAGI come from the germline V gene. In nucleotides, the CDR3 is TGTGCCAGCAGTTACCACCGGGGAACGGGGGGAGAGACCCAGTACTTC. This gives the protein CASSYHRGTGGETQYF.

The chain links TRBV5-5 to TRBJ1-1; D is unclear. The CDR3 extends over 15 amino acids. The germline V and J ends were trimmed by 3 bases and 1 base, with 13 bases remaining between them. Germline lookup yields CDR1 SGHKS and CDR2 YYEKEE (reference sequence). CDR3 residues: CASSWNGLPNTEAFF. CDR3 sequence (DNA): TGTGCCAGCAGCTGGAATGGACTGCCGAACACTGAAGCTTTCTTT.

The chain uses TRBV29-1 and TRBJ1-2, with a tentative D call TRBD1 (5 bases). V dropped 5 bases and J dropped 7 bases, with 17 bases sitting between them. This CDR3 has 13 residues. CDR1 SQVTM and CDR2 ANQGSEA come from the germline V gene. For the CDR3, the DNA is TGCAGCGTTCACAGCCCCAGGGCTTCTGGCTACACCTTC. Translated: CSVHSPRASGYTF.

The chain recombines TRBV7-2 with TRBJ2-7; possible D gene TRBD2, 5 bases. Between the trimmed V and J ends, which lost 1 base and 5 bases, there was a span of 21 bases. This CDR3 is 17 amino acids long. Germline lookup yields CDR1 SGHTA and CDR2 FQGNSA. The CDR3 sequence: CASSLDPSPTSLHEQYF. DNA of the CDR3: TGTGCCAGCAGCTTAGATCCTAGCCCAACCAGCCTCCACGAGCAGTACTTC.

This clone came up once. The V call is TRBV9, the J call TRBJ1-3; D ambiguous. The CDR3 contains 17 residues. CDR1 is SGDLS, CDR2 YYNGEE, per germline. The V end was cut by 0 bases, the J end by 0 bases, with 13 bases between. CDR3 nucleotide sequence: TGTGCCAGCAGCGTAGGAGGCCTCAGTTACTCTGGAAACACCATATATTTT. Its protein is CASSVGGLSYSGNTIYF. The full variable domain, in which reference TRBV9 and TRBJ1-3 provide the parts outside the CDR3, is DSGVTQTPKHLITATGQRVTLRCSPRSGDLSVYWYQQSLDQGLQFLIQYYNGEERAKGNILERFSAQQFPDLHSELNLSSLELGDSALYFCASSVGGLSYSGNTIYFGEGSWLTVV.

J is TRBJ1-1 and V is TRBV24-1; 10 bases are shared with TRBD1. The CDR3 is 13 residues long. Losses at the gene ends were 4 bases for V and 10 bases for J; bases not matched to a gene: 5. Germline-derived CDR1 and CDR2 are KGHDR and SFDVKD. The CDR3 is CATSDERTGGAFF. The CDR3 DNA reads as TGTGCCACCAGTGACGAACGGACAGGGGGAGCTTTCTTT.

This clone was recorded only once. The rearrangement joins TRBV7-2 to TRBJ2-5, with D possibly being TRBD2 (5 bases). This CDR3 contains 16 residues. Trimming stripped 5 bases from V and 2 bases from J, with 18 bases between. Germline V lookup: CDR1 SGHTA, CDR2 FQGNSA. The CDR3 coding sequence is TGTGCCAGCAGCCCTCGATGGGCGGGCCCTCAAGAGACCCAGTACTTC. As protein: CASSPRWAGPQETQYF.

This clone was found a few times. The rearrangement links TRBV5-4 to TRBJ1-1; the D gene is possibly TRBD1 (5 bases). Germline V lookup: CDR1 SGHNT, CDR2 YYREEE (reference sequence). This CDR3 is built from 13 residues. Trimming removed 0 bases from V and 7 bases from J, with 10 bases in between. CDR3 in amino acids: CASSLVGGSEAFF. DNA for the CDR3: TGTGCCAGCAGCTTGGTGGGGGGAAGTGAAGCTTTCTTT.

The chain couples TRBV7-3 to TRBJ2-1; TRBD2 agrees at 7 bases. The CDR3 runs 14 residues. Trimming removed 1 base from V and 12 bases from J; junction bases left unmatched: 9. CDR1 is SGHTA and CDR2 is FQGTGA in the germline V gene. The CDR3 DNA sequence: TGTGCCAGCAGCTTAATTGGCGCGGGAGAAGGGCAGTTCTTC. Amino acid sequence: CASSLIGAGEGQFF.

This clone was counted once. The gene calls are TRBV5-6 and TRBJ1-6, with a weak D call TRBD1 (6 bases). Germline V gene lookup returns CDR1 SGHDT and CDR2 YYEEEE. This CDR3 is built from 16 residues. V was clipped by 1 base and J by 7 bases, with 15 bases between them. Here the CDR3 reads CASSLLQGLGNSPLHF. In DNA form, the CDR3 reads TGTGCCAGCAGCTTGCTGCAGGGGCTCGGAAATTCACCCCTCCACTTT.

V and J are TRBV5-8 and TRBJ1-4; no reliable D call. The CDR3 has 14 amino acids. The germline V gene encodes CDR1 SGHTS and CDR2 YDEGEE. The V end lost 0 bases, the J end lost 3 bases, and 6 bases lay between the germline ends. CDR3 loop: CASSLGASNEKLFF. The CDR3 DNA is TGTGCCAGCAGCTTGGGGGCTTCTAATGAAAAACTGTTTTTT.

Only one count was recorded for this clone. The chain joins TRBV7-9 to TRBJ2-2; D is unclear. The V gene lost 3 bases and the J gene lost 11 bases, with 4 bases spanning the gap. The CDR3 runs to 10 residues. Germline-derived CDR1 and CDR2 are SEHNR and FQNEAQ (reference sequence). The chain's CDR3 is CASSFQELFF. In DNA form, the CDR3 reads TGTGCCAGCAGCTTTCAAGAGCTGTTTTTT.

The chain recombines TRBV27 with TRBJ2-7; 7 nucleotides align to TRBD1. Losses at the gene ends were 6 bases for V and 3 bases for J; bases not matched to a gene: 5. This CDR3 has 13 residues. From germline, CDR1 is MNHEY and CDR2 SMNVEV (reference sequence). The CDR3 bases are TGTGCCAGCAGCCTTGGGACAGTCTACGAGCAGTACTTC. Its translation: CASSLGTVYEQYF.

The genes are TRBV30 and TRBJ1-1, with 7 bases lining up with TRBD1. After removal of 3 bases from V and 4 bases from J, the junction contained 8 bases not matched to a gene. The CDR3 length is 14 residues. Germline CDR1 and CDR2: GTSNPN and SVGIG (reference sequence). CDR3 DNA sequence: TGTGCCTGGAGGCCCCCGACAGGGATCACTGAAGCTTTCTTT. Amino acids: CAWRPPTGITEAFF.

This clone appeared a few times. The genes are TRBV27 and TRBJ1-4; the match to TRBD1 covers 7 bases. This CDR3 has 13 amino acids. The V and J ends lost 5 bases and 5 bases, in that order; junction bases with no gene match: 2. CDR1 and CDR2 (germline): MNHEY, SMNVEV (reference sequence). CDR3 nucleotides: TGTGCCAGCAGTAAGACAGGGAATGAAAAACTGTTTTTT. This sequence encodes CASSKTGNEKLFF.

This sequence joins TRBV7-9 and TRBJ2-5; a possible D gene is TRBD2 (6 bases). This CDR3 is built from 16 residues. The germline CDR1 and CDR2 sequences are SEHNR and FQNEAQ (reference sequence). Trimming shortened V by 5 bases and J by 5 bases, and 21 bases separated the two germline ends. CDR3 nucleotides: TGTGCCAGCAGCCCTCCGACCCGACTAGGGACGGAGACCCAGTACTTC. Amino acid sequence: CASSPPTRLGTETQYF.

Concerning this clone: Germline is not matched at one junction end, which may reflect a read error. This rearrangement joins TRBV6-2 or TRBV6-3 to TRBJ1-5, with 8 bases that match TRBD1. The CDR3 is 15 residues long. The germline V gene encodes CDR1 MNHEY and CDR2 SVGEGT. The CDR3 region is CASSNSQGAHQPQHF. CDR3 DNA sequence: TGTGCCAGCAGTAACTCTCAGGGGGCGCATCAGCCCCAGCATTTT.

The chain employs TRBV3-1 (or the pseudogene TRBV3-2) and TRBJ1-2, with D uncertain. The germline V gene has CDR1 LGHDT and CDR2 YNNKEL (reference sequence). CDR3 length: 12 amino acids. V was clipped by 0 bases and J by 7 bases, with 6 bases between them. CDR3 nucleotide sequence: TGTGCCAGCAGCCAAGAGTCTGTTGGCTACACCTTC. It is translated as CASSQESVGYTF.

J is TRBJ2-5 and V is TRBV18; no clear D gene. The CDR3 runs to 14 residues. Trimming removed 2 bases at V and 5 bases at J, with 12 bases between. CDR1 is KGHSH, CDR2 LQKENI, per germline. The CDR3 protein is CASSPTARWETQYF. In DNA, the CDR3 is TGTGCCAGCTCACCAACAGCCCGCTGGGAGACCCAGTACTTC.

The chain carries TRBV5-1 and TRBJ1-2; a possible D gene is TRBD1 (6 bases). The CDR3 contains 15 residues. Germline CDR1 SGHRS, CDR2 YFSETQ. The V gene lost 4 bases and the J gene lost 4 bases, with 17 bases spanning the gap. The CDR3 spells CASSLDPTGPYGYTF. The CDR3 DNA reads TGCGCCAGCAGCCTAGACCCGACAGGACCCTATGGCTACACCTTC.

Note on this clone: Other nucleotide sequences from this sample produce the same CDR3. The chain is built from TRBV15 and TRBJ1-6; TRBD1 is a possible D gene (5 bases). This CDR3 is built from 14 residues. Germline CDR1 LNHNV, CDR2 YYDKDF (reference sequence). The germline V and J ends were trimmed by 2 bases and 4 bases, with 6 bases remaining between them. CDR3: CATSRQGYNSPLHF. The DNA of the CDR3 is TGTGCCACCAGCAGACAGGGATATAATTCACCCCTCCACTTT.

V gene TRBV2 combines with J gene TRBJ2-7; TRBD2 is a possible D gene (5 bases). Trimming shortened V by 5 bases and J by 3 bases, and 11 bases separated the two germline ends. This CDR3 is built from 13 residues. CDR1 is SNHLY and CDR2 is FYNNEI in the germline V gene. The CDR3 loop is CASSSSGLYEQYF. Written as DNA, the CDR3 is TGTGCCAGCAGTTCCTCTGGACTCTACGAGCAGTACTTC.

The gene calls are TRBV28 and TRBJ2-7, with TRBD2 identical over 11 bases. The CDR3 runs to 19 residues. The junction had 19 bases not matched to a gene; V was cut back by 3 bases and J by 6 bases. In germline, CDR1 is MDHEN, CDR2 SYDVKM. CDR3 region: CASSFSASGRNDRFLEQYF. Written as DNA, the CDR3 is TGTGCCAGCAGTTTCAGCGCTAGCGGGAGGAACGATAGGTTTCTCGAGCAGTACTTC.